The entry that follows covers one T cell receptor (beta chain) sequence. Library preparation (for TCRbeta) was performed with unique molecular identifiers. One entry per CDR3 protein, called by TCRdb with MiXCR from the PCR reads. Seen here are about 540,000 distinct CDR3 sequences, approximately 16% observed once, and the top ten hold roughly 3.3%. This record comes from a study of T-cell reconstitution after alpha-beta-depleted transplantation in children. Germline assignment: CDR1 DFQATT and CDR2 SNEGSKA (reference sequence). The CDR3 length is 12 residues. V was cut by 7 bases and J by 0 bases, with 9 bases left in between.

The sequencing here drew on PBMCs from the stem cell graft donor, taken from the stem cell graft. This clonotype was obtained from a human donor who donated a stem cell graft to a child with acute lymphoblastic leukemia. This chain links TRBV20-1 with TRBJ2-5, with D maybe TRBD2 (6 bases). In DNA, the CDR3 is TGCAGTGGGCGGGGCAACCAAGAGACCCAGTACTTC. Its protein product is CSGRGNQETQYF.